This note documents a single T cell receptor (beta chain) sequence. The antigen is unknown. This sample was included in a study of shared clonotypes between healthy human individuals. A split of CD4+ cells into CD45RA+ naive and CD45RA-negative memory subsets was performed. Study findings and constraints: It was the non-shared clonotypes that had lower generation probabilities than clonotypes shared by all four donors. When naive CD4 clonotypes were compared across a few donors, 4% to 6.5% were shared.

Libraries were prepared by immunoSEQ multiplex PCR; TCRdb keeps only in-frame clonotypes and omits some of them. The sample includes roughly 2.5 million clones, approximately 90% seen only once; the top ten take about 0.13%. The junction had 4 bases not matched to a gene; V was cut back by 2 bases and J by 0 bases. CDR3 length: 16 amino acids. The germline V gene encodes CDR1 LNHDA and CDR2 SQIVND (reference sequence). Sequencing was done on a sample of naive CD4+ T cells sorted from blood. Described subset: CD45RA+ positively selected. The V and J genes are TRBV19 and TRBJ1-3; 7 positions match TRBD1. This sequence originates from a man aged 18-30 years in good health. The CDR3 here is CASSISQGSSGNTIYF. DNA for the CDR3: TGTGCCAGTAGTATATCACAGGGGAGCTCTGGAAACACCATATATTTT.